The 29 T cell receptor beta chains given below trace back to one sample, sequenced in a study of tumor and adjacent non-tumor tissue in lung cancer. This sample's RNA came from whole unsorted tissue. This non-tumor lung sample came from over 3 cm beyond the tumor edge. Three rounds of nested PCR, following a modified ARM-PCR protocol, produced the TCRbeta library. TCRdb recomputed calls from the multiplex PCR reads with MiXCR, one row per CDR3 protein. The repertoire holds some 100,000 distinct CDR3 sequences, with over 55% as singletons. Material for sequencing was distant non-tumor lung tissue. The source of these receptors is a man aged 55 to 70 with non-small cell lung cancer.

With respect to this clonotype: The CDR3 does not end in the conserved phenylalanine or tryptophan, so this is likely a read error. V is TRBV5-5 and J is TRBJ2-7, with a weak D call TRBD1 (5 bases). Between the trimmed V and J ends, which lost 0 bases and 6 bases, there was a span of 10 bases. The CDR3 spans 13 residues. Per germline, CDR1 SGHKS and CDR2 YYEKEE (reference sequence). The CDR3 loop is CASSLVWTTEQYI. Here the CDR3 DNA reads TGTGCCAGCAGCTTGGTATGGACAACCGAGCAGTACATC.

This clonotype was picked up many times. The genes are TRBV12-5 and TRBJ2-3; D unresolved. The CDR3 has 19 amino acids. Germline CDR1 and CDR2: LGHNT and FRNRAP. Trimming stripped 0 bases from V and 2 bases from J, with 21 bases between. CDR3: CASGLVDRVRIQVTDTQYF. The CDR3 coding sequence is TGTGCTAGTGGTTTGGTAGATCGCGTGCGAATACAAGTCACAGATACGCAGTATTTT.

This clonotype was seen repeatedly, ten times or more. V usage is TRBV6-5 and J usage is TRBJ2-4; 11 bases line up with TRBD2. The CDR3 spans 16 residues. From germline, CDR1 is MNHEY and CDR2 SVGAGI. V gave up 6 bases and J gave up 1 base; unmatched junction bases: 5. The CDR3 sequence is CASRSSGGAAKNIQYF. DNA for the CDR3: TGTGCCAGCAGGAGTAGCGGGGGGGCCGCCAAAAACATTCAGTACTTC.

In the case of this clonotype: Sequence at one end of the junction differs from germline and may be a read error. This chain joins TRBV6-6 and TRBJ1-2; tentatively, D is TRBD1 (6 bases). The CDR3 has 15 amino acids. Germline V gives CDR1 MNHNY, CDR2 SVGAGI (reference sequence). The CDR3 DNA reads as TGTACCAGCATATCCTCAGGGACACCTAACTATGGCTACACCTTC. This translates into CTSISSGTPNYGYTF.

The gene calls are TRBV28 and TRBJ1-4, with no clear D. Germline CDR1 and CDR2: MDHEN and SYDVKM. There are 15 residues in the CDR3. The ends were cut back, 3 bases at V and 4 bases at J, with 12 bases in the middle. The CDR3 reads CASSFGRGNNEKLFF. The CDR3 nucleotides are TGTGCCAGCAGTTTTGGACGGGGAAATAATGAAAAACTGTTTTTT.

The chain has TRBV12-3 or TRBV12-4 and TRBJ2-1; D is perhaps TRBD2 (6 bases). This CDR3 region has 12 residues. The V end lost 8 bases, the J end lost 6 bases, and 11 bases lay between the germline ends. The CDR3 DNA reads TGTGCCAGCCTTGGAGGGAGCAATGAGCAGTTCTTC. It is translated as CASLGGSNEQFF.

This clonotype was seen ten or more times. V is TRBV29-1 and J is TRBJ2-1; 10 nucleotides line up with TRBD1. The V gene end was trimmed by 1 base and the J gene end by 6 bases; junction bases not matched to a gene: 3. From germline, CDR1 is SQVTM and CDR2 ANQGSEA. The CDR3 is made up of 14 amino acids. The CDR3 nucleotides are TGCAGCGTTGAAGGGGACAGGGGCTCCAATGAGCAGTTCTTC. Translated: CSVEGDRGSNEQFF.

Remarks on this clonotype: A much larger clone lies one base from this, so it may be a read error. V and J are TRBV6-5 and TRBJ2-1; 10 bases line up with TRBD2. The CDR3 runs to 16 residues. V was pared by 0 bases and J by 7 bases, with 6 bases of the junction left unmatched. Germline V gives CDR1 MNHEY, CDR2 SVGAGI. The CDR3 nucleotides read TGTGCCAGCAGTTACTCGGGAGCGGGAGGGCAGAATGAGCAGTTCTTC. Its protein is CASSYSGAGGQNEQFF.

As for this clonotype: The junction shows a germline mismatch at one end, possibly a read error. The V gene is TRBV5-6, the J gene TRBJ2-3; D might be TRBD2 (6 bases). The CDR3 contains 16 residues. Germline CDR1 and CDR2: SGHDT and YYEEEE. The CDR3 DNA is TGTGCCAGCAGCTTGTCATTTAGCGGAAACACAGGTACGCAGTATTTT. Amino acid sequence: CASSLSFSGNTGTQYF.

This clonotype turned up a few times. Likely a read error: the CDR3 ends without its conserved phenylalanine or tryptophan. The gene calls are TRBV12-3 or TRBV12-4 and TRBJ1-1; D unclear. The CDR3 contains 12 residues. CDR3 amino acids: CASSRMNTEAFL. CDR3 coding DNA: TGTGCCAGCAGTAGGATGAACACTGAGGCTTTCTTA.

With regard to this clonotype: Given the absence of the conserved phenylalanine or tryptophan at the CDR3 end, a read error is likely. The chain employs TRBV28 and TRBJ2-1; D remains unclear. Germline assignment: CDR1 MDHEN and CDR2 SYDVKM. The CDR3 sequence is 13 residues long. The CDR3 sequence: CASSLTPYNEQFS. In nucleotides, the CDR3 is TGTGCTAGCAGTTTAACACCGTACAATGAGCAGTTCTCC.

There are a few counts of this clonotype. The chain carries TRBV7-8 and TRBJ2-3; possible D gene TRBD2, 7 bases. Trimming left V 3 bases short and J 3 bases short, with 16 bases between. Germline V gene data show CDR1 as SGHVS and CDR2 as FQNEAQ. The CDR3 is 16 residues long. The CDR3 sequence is CASSFMAGAETDTQYF. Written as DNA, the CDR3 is TGTGCCAGCAGCTTTATGGCGGGGGCAGAGACAGATACGCAGTATTTT.

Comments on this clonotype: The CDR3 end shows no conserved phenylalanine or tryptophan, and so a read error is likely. CDR3 amino acids: CASSSEAFGSYEQYL. The CDR3 region has the DNA TGTGCCAGCAGTTCTGAGGCATTCGGTTCCTACGAGCAGTACCTC. The rearrangement uses TRBV6-1 and TRBJ2-7, with D uncertain. CDR3 length: 15 residues. Trimming left V 5 bases short and J 1 base short, with 15 bases between. Germline lookup yields CDR1 MNHNS and CDR2 SASEGT.

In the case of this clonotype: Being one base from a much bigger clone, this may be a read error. CDR3 coding DNA: TGCACCAGCAGCCAATCGGGGTGGCTAGCGGGAACAGATACGCAGTATTTT. Residues: CTSSQSGWLAGTDTQYF. The chain has TRBV4-3 and TRBJ2-3, with 9 bases lining up with TRBD2. The germline gives CDR1 LGHNA, CDR2 YSLEER. There are 17 residues in the CDR3.

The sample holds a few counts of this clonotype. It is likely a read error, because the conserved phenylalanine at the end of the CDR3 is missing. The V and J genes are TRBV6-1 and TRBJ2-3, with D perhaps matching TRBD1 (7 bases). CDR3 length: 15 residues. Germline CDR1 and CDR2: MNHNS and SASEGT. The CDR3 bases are TGTGCTAGCAGTGGGCTTTCCAGGGGGGCAGATACGCAGTATCTT. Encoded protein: CASSGLSRGADTQYL.

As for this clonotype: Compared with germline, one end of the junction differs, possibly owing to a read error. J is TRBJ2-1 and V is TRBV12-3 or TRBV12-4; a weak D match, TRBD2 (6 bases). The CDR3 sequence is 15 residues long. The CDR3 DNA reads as TGTGCCTGCAGTTCGCAGGGAGGTAGATACAATGAGCAGTTCTTC. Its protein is CACSSQGGRYNEQFF.

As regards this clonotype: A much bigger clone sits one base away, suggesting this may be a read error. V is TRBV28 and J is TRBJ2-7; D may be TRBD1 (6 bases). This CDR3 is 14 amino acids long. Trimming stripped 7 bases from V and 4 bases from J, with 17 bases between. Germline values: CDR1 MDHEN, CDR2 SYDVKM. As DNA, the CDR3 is TGTGCCAGCAATTGGGGCGGACAGCGATACGAGCAGTACTTC. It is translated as CASNWGGQRYEQYF.

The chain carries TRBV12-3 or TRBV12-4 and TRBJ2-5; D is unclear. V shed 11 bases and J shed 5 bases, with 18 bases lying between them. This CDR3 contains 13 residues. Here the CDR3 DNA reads TGTGCCGGCACCCAGCCCGTGGCGGAGACCCAGTACTTC. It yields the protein CAGTQPVAETQYF.

CDR3 coding DNA: TGCAGCGGCTTAATGGGAGATTCCACAGATACGCAGTATTTT. Its protein is CSGLMGDSTDTQYF. The rearrangement links TRBV29-1 to TRBJ2-3; D is perhaps TRBD2 (5 bases). Germline V CDR1 and CDR2: SQVTM, ANQGSEA. This CDR3 is 14 amino acids long. The ends were cut back, 7 bases at V and 2 bases at J, with 16 bases in the middle.

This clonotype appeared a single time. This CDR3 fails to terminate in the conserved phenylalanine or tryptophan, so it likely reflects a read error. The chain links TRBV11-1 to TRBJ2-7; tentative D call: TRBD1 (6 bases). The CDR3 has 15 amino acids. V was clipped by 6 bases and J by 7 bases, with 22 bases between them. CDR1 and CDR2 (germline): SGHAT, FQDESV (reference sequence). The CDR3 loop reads CASSLLQGTLREQYS. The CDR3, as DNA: TGTGCCAGCAGTCTACTACAGGGCACTTTGAGGGAGCAGTACTCC.

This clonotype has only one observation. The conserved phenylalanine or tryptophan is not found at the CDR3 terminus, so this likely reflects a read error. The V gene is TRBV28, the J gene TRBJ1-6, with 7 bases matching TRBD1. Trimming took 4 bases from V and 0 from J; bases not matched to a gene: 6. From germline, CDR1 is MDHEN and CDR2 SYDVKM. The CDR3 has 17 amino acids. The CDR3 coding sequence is TGTGCCAGCAGTTGGGACAGCTTTAGCTCCTATAATTCACCCCTCCACTCT. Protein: CASSWDSFSSYNSPLHS.

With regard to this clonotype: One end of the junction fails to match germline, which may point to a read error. The CDR3 loop reads CSAGRLAGETRYF. In nucleotides, the CDR3 is TGCAGTGCTGGACGACTAGCGGGTGAGACCCGGTACTTC. The gene calls are TRBV20-1 and TRBJ2-5, with 10 bases lining up with TRBD2. The CDR3 runs to 13 residues. Germline V lookup: CDR1 DFQATT, CDR2 SNEGSKA (reference sequence).

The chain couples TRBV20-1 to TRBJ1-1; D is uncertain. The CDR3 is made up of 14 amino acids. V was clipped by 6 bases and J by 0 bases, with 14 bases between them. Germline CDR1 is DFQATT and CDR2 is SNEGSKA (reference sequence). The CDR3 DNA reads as TGCAGTGCCACTGCCGACAAGATGAACACTGAAGCTTTCTTT. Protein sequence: CSATADKMNTEAFF.

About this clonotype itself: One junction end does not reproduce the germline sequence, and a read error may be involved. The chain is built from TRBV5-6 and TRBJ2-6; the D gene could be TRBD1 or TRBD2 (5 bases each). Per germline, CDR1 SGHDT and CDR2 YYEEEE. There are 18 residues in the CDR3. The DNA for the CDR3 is TGTGCCAGCAGCATACGACGGGATAGGTGGTCTGGGGCCAACGTCCCGACTTTC. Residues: CASSIRRDRWSGANVPTF.

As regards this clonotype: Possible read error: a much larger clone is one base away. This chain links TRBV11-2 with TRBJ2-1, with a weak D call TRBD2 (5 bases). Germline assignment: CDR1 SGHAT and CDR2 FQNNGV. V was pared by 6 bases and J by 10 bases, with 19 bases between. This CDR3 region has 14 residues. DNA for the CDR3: TGTGCCAGCAGTCTGGACTCGAGGTATAGGGAGCAGTTCTTC. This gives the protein CASSLDSRYREQFF. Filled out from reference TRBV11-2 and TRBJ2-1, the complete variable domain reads EAGVAQSPRYKIIEKRQSVAFWCNPISGHATLYWYQQILGQGPKLLIQFQNNGVVDDSQLPKDRFSAERLKGVDSTLKIQPAKLEDSAVYLCASSLDSRYREQFFGPGTRLTVL.

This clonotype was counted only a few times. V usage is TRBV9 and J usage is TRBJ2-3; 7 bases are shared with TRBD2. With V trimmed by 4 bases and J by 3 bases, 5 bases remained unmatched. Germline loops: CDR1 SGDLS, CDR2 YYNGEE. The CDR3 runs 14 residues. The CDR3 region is CASSPSGETDTQYF. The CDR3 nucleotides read TGTGCCAGCAGCCCCAGCGGGGAGACAGATACGCAGTATTTT. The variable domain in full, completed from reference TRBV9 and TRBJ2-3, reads DSGVTQTPKHLITATGQRVTLRCSPRSGDLSVYWYQQSLDQGLQFLIQYYNGEERAKGNILERFSAQQFPDLHSELNLSSLELGDSALYFCASSPSGETDTQYFGPGTRLTVL.

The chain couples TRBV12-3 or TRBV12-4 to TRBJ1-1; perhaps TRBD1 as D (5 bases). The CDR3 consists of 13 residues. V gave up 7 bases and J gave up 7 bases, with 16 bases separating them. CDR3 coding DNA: TGTGCCAGCAAGTTCGGGTGGGGGGATGAAGCTTTCTTT. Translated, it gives CASKFGWGDEAFF.

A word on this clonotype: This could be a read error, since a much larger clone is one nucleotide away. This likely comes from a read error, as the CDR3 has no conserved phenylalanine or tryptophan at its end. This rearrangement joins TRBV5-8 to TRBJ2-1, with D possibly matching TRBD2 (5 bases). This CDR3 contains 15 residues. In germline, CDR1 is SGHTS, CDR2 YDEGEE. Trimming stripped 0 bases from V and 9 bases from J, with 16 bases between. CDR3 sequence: CASSLGARREGEQFL. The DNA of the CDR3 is TGTGCCAGCAGCTTGGGCGCCCGGCGAGAGGGTGAGCAGTTCTTG.

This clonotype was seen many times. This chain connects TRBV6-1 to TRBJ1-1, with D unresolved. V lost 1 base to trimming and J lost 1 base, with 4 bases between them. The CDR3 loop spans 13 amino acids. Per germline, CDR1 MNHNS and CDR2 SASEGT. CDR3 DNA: TGTGCCAGCAGTGAAGGAGAGAACACTGAAGCTTTCTTT. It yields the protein CASSEGENTEAFF.